Below are 32 T cell receptor beta chains sequenced from a single sample in a study of T cells in Graves' hyperthyroidism and ophthalmopathy. TCR beta CDR3 region amplification was performed from RNA transcripts. With the HTBI primer set, the TCR CDR3 went through a first round of RT-PCR. TCRdb processed the multiplex PCR reads anew with MiXCR; each CDR3 protein has one entry. The sample gives 650,000 to 850,000 distinct CDR3 sequences, around a sixth of which show up once; 15% to 20% is in the top ten. The sample taken for sequencing was blood. The receptors were sampled from a woman aged 45-65 years with Graves' hyperthyroidism that later progressed to Graves' ophthalmopathy.

In this sample, this clonotype turned up many times. The V call is TRBV7-2, the J call TRBJ2-7; 9 bases agree with TRBD1. CDR3 size: 15 residues. With 5 bases clipped from V and 3 bases from J, the junction kept 8 bases outside the gene matches. The germline V gene encodes CDR1 SGHTA and CDR2 FQGNSA. DNA for the CDR3: TGTGCCAGCAGCCAGGCGACAGGGGGAATCTACGAGCAGTACTTC. Amino acids: CASSQATGGIYEQYF.

This clonotype came up once. V and J are TRBV5-1 and TRBJ2-2; 8 bases align to TRBD1. J lost 4 bases, V lost 1 base, and 6 bases had no gene match. Germline values: CDR1 SGHRS, CDR2 YFSETQ. The CDR3 has 16 residues. The CDR3 nucleotides are TGCGCCAGCAGCTTGAGTCCAGGGGGCAGCACCGGGGAGCTGTTTTTT. Translation: CASSLSPGGSTGELFF.

This clonotype was counted ten times or more. The J gene is TRBJ2-4, the V gene TRBV5-1; possibly TRBD1 for D (6 bases). V was clipped by 2 bases and J by 0 bases, with 9 bases between them. The length of the CDR3 is 15 residues. Germline lookup yields CDR1 SGHRS and CDR2 YFSETQ. The CDR3 sequence is CASSLGGLAKNIQYF. The CDR3 nucleotides are TGCGCCAGCAGCTTAGGGGGTCTAGCCAAAAACATTCAGTACTTC.

This clonotype has only a few counts. The chain is built from TRBV19 and TRBJ2-2, with D tentatively TRBD2 (5 bases). CDR3 size: 13 residues. V lost 0 bases, J lost 9 bases, and 8 bases lay in between. The germline V gene has CDR1 LNHDA and CDR2 SQIVND (reference sequence). The chain's CDR3 is CASSIEGARELFF. DNA for the CDR3: TGTGCCAGTAGTATAGAGGGAGCAAGGGAGCTGTTTTTT.

In this sample, this clonotype turned up a few times. V and J are TRBV19 and TRBJ1-1; D perhaps matches TRBD1 (5 bases). The ends were cut back, 0 bases at V and 7 bases at J, with 12 bases in the middle. Germline values: CDR1 LNHDA, CDR2 SQIVND (reference sequence). This CDR3 comprises 14 residues. The CDR3 sequence: CASSIDLTVIEAFF. CDR3 bases: TGTGCCAGTAGTATAGATTTGACAGTCATTGAAGCTTTCTTT.

This clonotype was observed at least ten times. The genes are TRBV2 and TRBJ1-1; 9 bases fit TRBD1. CDR3 length: 16 amino acids. Germline V gives CDR1 SNHLY, CDR2 FYNNEI. V shed 2 bases, J shed 5 bases, and the junction held 9 bases outside the gene matches. CDR3 residues: CASSETRDRVGTEAFF. Written as DNA, the CDR3 is TGTGCCAGCAGTGAAACCCGGGACAGGGTTGGAACTGAAGCTTTCTTT.

The sample holds many counts of this clonotype. The rearrangement joins TRBV11-2 to TRBJ1-1; TRBD1 might be the D (6 bases). The CDR3 is made up of 16 amino acids. Germline V gene data show CDR1 as SGHAT and CDR2 as FQNNGV. Trimming took off 5 bases at V and 4 bases at J, with 20 bases between the two ends. The CDR3 nucleotides read TGTGCCAGCAGCCCAACGGTGGGGGGGCCGGGCACTGAAGCTTTCTTT. It is translated as CASSPTVGGPGTEAFF.

The chain joins TRBV4-1 to TRBJ2-7; TRBD1 matches 9 bases. The V and J ends lost 1 base and 1 base, in that order; junction bases with no gene match: 2. CDR1 MGHRA and CDR2 YSYEKL come from the germline V gene. The CDR3 spans 15 residues. This CDR3 reads CASSQGDRVSYEQYF. The CDR3 bases are TGCGCCAGCAGCCAAGGGGACAGGGTTTCCTACGAGCAGTACTTC.

This clonotype was counted ten times or more. J is TRBJ1-2 and V is TRBV18; D is uncertain. CDR3 length: 13 residues. Germline V gene data show CDR1 as KGHSH and CDR2 as LQKENI. Trimming stripped 2 bases from V and 1 base from J, with 5 bases between. CDR3 sequence reads: CASSPGYNYGYTF. The CDR3 coding sequence is TGTGCCAGCTCACCAGGCTATAACTATGGCTACACCTTC.

This clonotype was seen more than once but under ten times. V usage is TRBV4-1 and J usage is TRBJ2-2; no clear D. V was clipped by 8 bases and J by 4 bases, with 11 bases between them. CDR1 and CDR2 (germline): MGHRA, YSYEKL. This CDR3 region has 13 residues. This CDR3 is CASALDRTGELFF. The CDR3 bases are TGCGCCAGCGCTCTAGATCGCACCGGGGAGCTGTTTTTT.

The chain employs TRBV18 and TRBJ1-5, with D uncertain. Germline lookup yields CDR1 KGHSH and CDR2 LQKENI. V was shortened by 3 bases and J by 6 bases, with 18 bases between the two germline ends. This CDR3 comprises 16 residues. CDR3 nucleotide sequence: TGTGCCAGCTCACCCGCTAGGGCTGGGTCGGGTCAGCCCCAGCATTTT. Encoded protein: CASSPARAGSGQPQHF.

This clonotype was seen repeatedly, ten times or more. The rearrangement links TRBV6-1 to TRBJ1-2, with TRBD1 matching over 10 bases. CDR1 and CDR2 from the germline V gene are MNHNS and SASEGT. The CDR3 contains 15 residues. J gave up 6 bases and V 7 bases, and 11 bases lay outside the gene matches. The CDR3 coding sequence is TGTGCCAGCATAATGACAGGGGGCGATTCGGATGGCTACACCTTC. This sequence encodes CASIMTGGDSDGYTF.

This chain uses TRBV11-2 with TRBJ1-4; D unclear. The CDR3 length is 15 residues. From germline, CDR1 is SGHAT and CDR2 FQNNGV. Trimming took 1 base from V and 3 from J, leaving 9 bases between them. CDR3 sequence reads: CASSLGAAPNEKLFF. In DNA form, the CDR3 reads TGTGCCAGCAGCTTAGGGGCAGCCCCTAATGAAAAACTGTTTTTT.

This clonotype showed up many times. The J gene is TRBJ2-1, the V gene TRBV5-1, with D possibly TRBD2 on 5 matching bases. The CDR3 length is 16 residues. Germline V gene sequence: CDR1 SGHRS, CDR2 YFSETQ. V gave up 2 bases and J gave up 3 bases, with 15 bases separating them. DNA for the CDR3: TGCGCCAGCAGCTTTACCCGCCGGGGTGACTACAATGAGCAGTTCTTC. Its translation is CASSFTRRGDYNEQFF. Drawing the rest from reference TRBV5-1 and TRBJ2-1, the complete variable domain is KAGVTQTPRYLIKTRGQQVTLSCSPISGHRSVSWYQQTPGQGLQFLFEYFSETQRNKGNFPGRFSGRQFSNSRSEMNVSTLELGDSALYLCASSFTRRGDYNEQFFGPGTRLTVL.

As regards this clonotype: A much larger clone lies one base from this, so it may be a read error. The V gene is TRBV3-1, the J gene TRBJ2-7; a weak D match, TRBD2 (5 bases). Germline V gives CDR1 LGHDT, CDR2 YNNKEL (reference sequence). Trimming removed 4 bases at V and 1 base at J, with 8 bases between. The CDR3 runs to 13 residues. The chain's CDR3 is CASSPGKSYEQYF. CDR3 bases: TGTGCCAGCAGCCCCGGGAAGTCCTACGAGCAGTACTTC.

This clonotype was counted only a few times. The chain is built from TRBV7-3 and TRBJ2-2, with 13 nucleotides matching TRBD2. Per germline, CDR1 SGHTA and CDR2 FQGTGA. The CDR3 is 17 amino acids. V dropped 4 bases and J dropped 6; count of bases not matched to a gene: 8. CDR3 DNA: TGTGCCAGCAGCTCCTCGACTAGCGGGGGGTGGCCCGGGGAGCTGTTTTTT. It encodes CASSSSTSGGWPGELFF.

The rearrangement joins TRBV11-2 to TRBJ1-1, with 8 bases aligning to TRBD1. The CDR3 consists of 15 residues. J was trimmed by 1 base and V by 5 bases; bases with no gene match: 6. Germline CDR1 is SGHAT and CDR2 is FQNNGV. The CDR3, as DNA: TGTGCCAGCAGCCGTCACGGACAGGGGAACACTGAAGCTTTCTTT. This translates into CASSRHGQGNTEAFF.

This chain connects TRBV19 to TRBJ1-5; perhaps TRBD1 as D (5 bases). CDR1 and CDR2 (germline): LNHDA, SQIVND (reference sequence). The CDR3 totals 16 residues. Trimming shortened V by 3 bases and J by 1 base, and 13 bases separated the two germline ends. This chain's CDR3 is CASSIGAVLSNQPQHF. CDR3 nucleotides: TGTGCCAGTAGTATTGGGGCAGTCCTAAGCAATCAGCCCCAGCATTTT.

This chain connects TRBV25-1 to TRBJ2-3, with D maybe TRBD1 (7 bases). This CDR3 region has 15 residues. V was shortened by 0 bases and J by 5 bases, with 12 bases between the two germline ends. Germline V gives CDR1 MGHDK, CDR2 SYGVNS. The CDR3 coding sequence is TGTGCCAGCAGTGAATACAGGGGGGAGGTAGATACGCAGTATTTT. This translates into CASSEYRGEVDTQYF.

The chain has TRBV24-1 and TRBJ2-3; TRBD1 matches 8 bases. After removal of 4 bases from V and 7 bases from J, the junction contained 12 bases not matched to a gene. The CDR3 covers 16 residues. The germline CDR1 and CDR2 sequences are KGHDR and SFDVKD. The CDR3 spells CATSDTTGVELHTQYF. CDR3 coding DNA: TGTGCCACCAGTGACACGACAGGGGTAGAGTTACATACGCAGTATTTT.

The gene calls are TRBV6-2 or TRBV6-3 and TRBJ2-3; the D gene is possibly TRBD2 (7 bases). Germline assignment: CDR1 MNHEY and CDR2 SVGEGT. V was clipped by 4 bases and J by 6 bases, with 23 bases between them. The CDR3 is made up of 17 amino acids. CDR3 in DNA: TGTGCCAGCAGTTTGTTGGTGGGGCGGGGGCGGGGGGATACGCAGTATTTT. This encodes CASSLLVGRGRGDTQYF.

This clonotype has at least ten counts. The chain is built from TRBV12-5 and TRBJ1-2, with D possibly being TRBD1 (5 bases). The V gene lost 6 bases and the J gene lost 6 bases, with 11 bases spanning the gap. The germline gives CDR1 LGHNT, CDR2 FRNRAP. This CDR3 has 12 amino acids. CDR3: CASGPGMDGYTF. The CDR3 bases are TGTGCTAGTGGCCCAGGGATGGATGGCTACACCTTC.

The chain is built from TRBV5-1 and TRBJ1-2; D gene unclear. The V gene's germline CDR1 is SGHRS and CDR2 YFSETQ. The V gene lost 7 bases and the J gene lost 6 bases, with 19 bases spanning the gap. The CDR3 contains 14 residues. CDR3 protein: CASATTGTGDGYTF. The CDR3 bases are TGCGCCAGCGCCACGACGGGAACGGGTGATGGCTACACCTTC.

This clonotype was seen repeatedly, ten times or more. CDR3 in amino acids: CASSPRDSGGYTF. In nucleotides, the CDR3 is TGTGCCAGCAGCCCGAGGGACAGTGGTGGCTACACCTTC. The chain links TRBV7-9 to TRBJ1-2; 7 nucleotides line up with TRBD1. CDR3 length: 13 amino acids. CDR1 is SEHNR and CDR2 is FQNEAQ in the germline V gene (reference sequence). The junction had 7 bases not matched to a gene; V was cut back by 5 bases and J by 7 bases.

This clonotype was seen at least ten times. A much bigger clone sits one base away, suggesting this may be a read error. This rearrangement joins TRBV7-9 to TRBJ1-1; D uncertain. The germline gives CDR1 SEHNR, CDR2 FQNEAQ (reference sequence). Deletions cut 3 bases from V and 0 bases from J, with 2 bases between. This CDR3 comprises 12 residues. CDR3 in DNA: TGTGCCAGCAGCTTTGTGAACACTGAAGCTTTCTTT. As protein: CASSFVNTEAFF.

V gene TRBV3-1 combines with J gene TRBJ1-6; D perhaps matches TRBD1 (5 bases). The germline CDR1 and CDR2 sequences are LGHDT and YNNKEL (reference sequence). V lost 0 bases and J 12 bases, leaving 15 bases between the germline ends. The CDR3 contains 15 residues. DNA for the CDR3: TGTGCCAGCAGCCAAGAGCCAGGGCTAAGTGGACCCCTCCACTTT. Protein sequence: CASSQEPGLSGPLHF.

At least ten counts were recorded for this clonotype. V gene TRBV2 combines with J gene TRBJ1-2; 7 nucleotides line up with TRBD1. There are 13 residues in the CDR3. V was clipped by 6 bases and J by 4 bases; unmatched bases: 5. Germline CDR1 and CDR2: SNHLY and FYNNEI. The CDR3 protein is CASRDRDGYGYTF. The CDR3 DNA is TGTGCCAGCAGAGACAGGGATGGCTATGGCTACACCTTC.

The V call is TRBV6-1, the J call TRBJ2-1, with 9 nucleotides matching TRBD2. The trim removed 0 bases at V and 9 bases at J, leaving 6 bases unmatched. The CDR3 totals 15 residues. Germline loops: CDR1 MNHNS, CDR2 SASEGT. Here the CDR3 DNA reads TGTGCCAGCAGTGAAGCGCAAGTAGCGGGGGTTGAGCAGTTCTTC. It codes for CASSEAQVAGVEQFF.

This clonotype was counted at least ten times. This chain uses TRBV12-3 or TRBV12-4 with TRBJ2-5; 11 positions match TRBD2. Trimming at V came to 6 bases and at J to 5 bases, leaving 5 bases not matched to a gene. The CDR3 loop spans 14 amino acids. CDR3 DNA: TGTGCCAGCAGGGGGGGACTAGCGGCGGAGACCCAGTACTTC. Protein sequence: CASRGGLAAETQYF.

This clonotype was observed at least ten times. The rearrangement uses TRBV20-1 and TRBJ2-5, with TRBD2 identical over 11 bases. Germline CDR1 DFQATT, CDR2 SNEGSKA (reference sequence). CDR3 length: 13 residues. The ends lost 3 bases at V and 4 bases at J; junction bases unmatched: 1. The chain's CDR3 is CSARTSGVETQYF. The CDR3 DNA reads TGCAGTGCTAGGACTAGCGGGGTAGAGACCCAGTACTTC.

J is TRBJ1-3 and V is TRBV10-3; D is undetermined. The germline CDR1 and CDR2 sequences are ENHRY and SYGVKD. The germline V and J ends were trimmed by 8 bases and 0 bases, with 5 bases remaining between them. The CDR3 is 12 residues long. This CDR3 is CAIGNSGNTIYF. CDR3 in DNA: TGTGCCATCGGGAACTCTGGAAACACCATATATTTT.

The chain uses TRBV7-9 and TRBJ2-1; 11 nucleotides line up with TRBD2. J lost 5 bases, V lost 5 bases, and 5 bases had no gene match. The CDR3 has 15 residues. The V gene's germline CDR1 is SEHNR and CDR2 FQNEAQ (reference sequence). The CDR3 spells CASSPSSGGNNEQFF. For the CDR3, the DNA is TGTGCCAGCAGCCCCTCTAGCGGGGGGAACAATGAGCAGTTCTTC.